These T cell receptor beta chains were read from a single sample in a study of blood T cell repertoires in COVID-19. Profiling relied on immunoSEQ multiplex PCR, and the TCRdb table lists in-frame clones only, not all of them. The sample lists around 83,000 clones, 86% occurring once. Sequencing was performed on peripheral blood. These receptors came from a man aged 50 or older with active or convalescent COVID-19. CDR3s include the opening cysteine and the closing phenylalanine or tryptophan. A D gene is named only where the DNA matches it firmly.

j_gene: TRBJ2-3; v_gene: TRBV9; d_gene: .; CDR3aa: CASSVSTGGGDTQYF
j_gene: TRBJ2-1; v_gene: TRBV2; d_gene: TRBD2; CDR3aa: CASSVRLAGDNNEQFF
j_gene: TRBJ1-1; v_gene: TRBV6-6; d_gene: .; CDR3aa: CASRFREFGSEAFF
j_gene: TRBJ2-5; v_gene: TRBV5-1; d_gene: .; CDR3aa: CASSLELGSQETQYF
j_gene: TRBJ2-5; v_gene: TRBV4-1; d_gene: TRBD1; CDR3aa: CASSQAIGGLVETQYF
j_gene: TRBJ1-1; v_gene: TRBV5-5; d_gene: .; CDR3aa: CASSPRGVHTEAFF
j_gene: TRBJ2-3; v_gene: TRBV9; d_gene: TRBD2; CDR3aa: CASSVGSSGEGTDTQYF
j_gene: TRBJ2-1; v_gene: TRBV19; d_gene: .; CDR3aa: CASSIEWGRFINEQFF
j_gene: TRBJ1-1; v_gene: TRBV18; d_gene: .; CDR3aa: CASSRTLLGGGDTEAFF
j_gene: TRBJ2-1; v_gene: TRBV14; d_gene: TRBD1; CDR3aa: CASSPGTGFDNEQFF
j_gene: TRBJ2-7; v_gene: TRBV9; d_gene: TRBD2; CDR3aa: CASTPGLAGVEQYF
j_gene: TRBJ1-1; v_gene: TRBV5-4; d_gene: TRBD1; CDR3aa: CASSAARGPFTEAFF
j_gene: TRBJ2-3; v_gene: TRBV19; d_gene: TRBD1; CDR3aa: CASSIRDSLTDTQYF
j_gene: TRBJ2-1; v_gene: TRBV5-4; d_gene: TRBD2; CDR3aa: CASSPNRGGGYNEQFF
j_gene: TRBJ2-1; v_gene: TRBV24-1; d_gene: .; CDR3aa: CATSDPSIEQGAYNEQFF
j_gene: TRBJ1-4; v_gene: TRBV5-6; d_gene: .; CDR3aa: CASSNGQIRNEKLFF
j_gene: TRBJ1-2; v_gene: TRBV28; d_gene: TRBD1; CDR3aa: CASSLGLGQGGYTF
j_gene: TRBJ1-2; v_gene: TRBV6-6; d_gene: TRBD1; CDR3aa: CASSYRDRRLPYGYTF
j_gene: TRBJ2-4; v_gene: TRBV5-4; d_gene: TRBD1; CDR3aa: CASSSGGQGASKNIQYF
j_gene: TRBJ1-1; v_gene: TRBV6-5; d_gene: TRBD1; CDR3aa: CASSWDRKTHTEAFF
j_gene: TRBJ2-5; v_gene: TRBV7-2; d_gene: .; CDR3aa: CASREGPGQETQYF